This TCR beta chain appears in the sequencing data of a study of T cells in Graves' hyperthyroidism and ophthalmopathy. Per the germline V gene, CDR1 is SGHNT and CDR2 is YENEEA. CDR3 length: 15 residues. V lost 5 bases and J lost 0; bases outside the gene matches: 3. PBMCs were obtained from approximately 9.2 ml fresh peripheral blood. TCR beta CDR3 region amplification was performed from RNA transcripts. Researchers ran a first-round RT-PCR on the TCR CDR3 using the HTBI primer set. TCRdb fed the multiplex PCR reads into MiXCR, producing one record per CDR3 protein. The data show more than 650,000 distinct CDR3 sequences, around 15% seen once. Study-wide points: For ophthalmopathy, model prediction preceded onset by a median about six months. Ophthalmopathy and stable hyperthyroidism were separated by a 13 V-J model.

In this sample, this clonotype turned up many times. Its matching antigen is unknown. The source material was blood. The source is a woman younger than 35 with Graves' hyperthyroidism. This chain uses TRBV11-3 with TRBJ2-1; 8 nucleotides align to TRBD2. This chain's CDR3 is CASSAGGASYNEQFF. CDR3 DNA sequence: TGTGCCAGCAGCGCCGGGGGGGCCTCCTACAATGAGCAGTTCTTC.